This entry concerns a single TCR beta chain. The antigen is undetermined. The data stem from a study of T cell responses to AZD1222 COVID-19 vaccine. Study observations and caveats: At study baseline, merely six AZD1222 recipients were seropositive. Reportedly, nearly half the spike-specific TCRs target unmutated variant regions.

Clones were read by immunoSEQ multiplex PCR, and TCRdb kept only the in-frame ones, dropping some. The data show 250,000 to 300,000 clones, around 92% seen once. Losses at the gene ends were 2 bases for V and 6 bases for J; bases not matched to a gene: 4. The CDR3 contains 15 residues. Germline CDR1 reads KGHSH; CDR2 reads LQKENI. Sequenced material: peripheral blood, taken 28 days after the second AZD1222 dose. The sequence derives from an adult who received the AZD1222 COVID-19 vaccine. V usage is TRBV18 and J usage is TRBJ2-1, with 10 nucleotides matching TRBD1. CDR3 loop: CASSPVGQGVNEQFF. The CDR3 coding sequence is TGTGCCAGCTCACCAGTAGGACAGGGGGTCAATGAGCAGTTCTTC. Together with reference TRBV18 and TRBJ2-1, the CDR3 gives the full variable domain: NAGVMQNPRHLVRRRGQEARLRCSPMKGHSHVYWYRQLPEEGLKFMVYLQKENIIDESGMPKERFSAEFPKEGPSILRIQQVVRGDSAAYFCASSPVGQGVNEQFFGPGTRLTVL.